This entry lists 13 T cell receptor beta chains sequenced from one sample in a study of naive and memory T cell subsets (dated by TCRdb to 2016 to 2017). Library prep was done by 5' RACE. Sequencing was carried out with an Illumina MiSeq. The ligated cDNA was amplified in four rounds of PCR with nested alpha and beta constant region primers together with the SP2 primer. In TCRdb, the public reads were trimmed at Q25 with fastp and aligned with MiXCR, with productive beta chains retained. Each entry merges the rows of one CDR3 protein and shows their most common DNA and genes. The sample contains 55,000 to 65,000 distinct CDR3 sequences, less than 10% of them found a single time. The ten largest make up 15% to 20% of the sample. A robust, sensitive protocol for the amplification, sequencing and analysis of TCRs was described in the study, in which 3' ligation of a UMI-containing oligonucleotide to TCR cDNA was used.

The receptors were sampled from a female donor in good health.

There are a few counts of this clonotype. This sequence joins TRBV6-5 and TRBJ2-5, with D perhaps matching TRBD2 (6 bases). Germline V gene lookup returns CDR1 MNHEY and CDR2 SVGAGI. This CDR3 contains 12 residues. The V and J ends lost 3 bases and 5 bases respectively, with 7 bases between them. CDR3 residues: CASSYGGETQYF. CDR3 nucleotide sequence: TGTGCCAGCAGTTATGGAGGGGAGACCCAGTACTTC.

This clonotype was observed a handful of times. This could be a read error, since a much larger clone is one nucleotide away. This chain connects TRBV12-3 or TRBV12-4 to TRBJ1-5, with 7 bases matching TRBD1. The J call may be incorrect, as the DNA end agrees better with TRBJ2-3. CDR3 size: 13 residues. CDR3 nucleotide sequence: TGTGCCAGCAGTAGACAGGGAAATCAGCCCCAGTATTTT. The encoded protein is CASSRQGNQPQYF.

Worth noting for this clonotype: A read error is possible here, since a much larger clone lies one base away. This chain uses TRBV28 with TRBJ2-2; D call uncertain. The CDR3 totals 13 residues. CDR1 MDHEN and CDR2 SYDVKM come from the germline V gene. V lost 7 bases and J lost 3, with 9 bases in between. The DNA of the CDR3 is TGTGCCAGCAAGATAGAATACACCGGGGAGCTGTTTTTT. It encodes CASKIEYTGELFF.

This clonotype was picked up many times. The gene calls are TRBV29-1 and TRBJ2-3; either TRBD1 or TRBD2 may supply D (5 bases each). The length of the CDR3 is 13 residues. The V end lost 7 bases, the J end lost 0 bases, and 11 bases lay between the germline ends. Germline assignment: CDR1 SQVTM and CDR2 ANQGSEA. DNA of the CDR3: TGCAGCGCCGACGGGGCAAGCACAGATACGCAGTATTTT. Protein: CSADGASTDTQYF.

This clonotype showed up many times. The rearrangement joins TRBV11-2 to TRBJ2-1; D possibly corresponds to TRBD1 (6 bases). Germline V CDR1 and CDR2: SGHAT, FQNNGV. Trimming removed 3 bases at V and 6 bases at J, with 15 bases between. The CDR3 sequence is 15 residues long. The CDR3 region is CASSFLPTGSNEQFF. The CDR3 DNA reads TGTGCCAGCAGCTTTCTACCCACAGGGAGCAATGAGCAGTTCTTC.

This clonotype was seen a few times. The CDR3 is CASSPGGTVSYNEQFF. The CDR3 DNA sequence: TGTGCCAGCAGCCCAGGGGGGACTGTTTCCTACAATGAGCAGTTCTTC. This rearrangement joins TRBV11-3 to TRBJ2-1, with D perhaps TRBD1 (7 bases). Germline-derived CDR1 and CDR2 are SGHNT and YENEEA. V lost 5 bases and J 1 base, leaving 15 bases between the germline ends. The CDR3 covers 16 residues.

This clonotype was seen many times. The V gene is TRBV4-1, the J gene TRBJ1-4; 7 bases match TRBD1. The germline V gene encodes CDR1 MGHRA and CDR2 YSYEKL. V was pared by 0 bases and J by 5 bases, with 3 bases of the junction left unmatched. There are 15 residues in the CDR3. The CDR3 DNA reads TGCGCCAGCAGCCAAGATAAGACAGGGAATGAAAAACTGTTTTTT. Translating it yields CASSQDKTGNEKLFF.

This clonotype has a handful of counts. The chain links TRBV7-2 to TRBJ2-6; D uncertain. This CDR3 is 16 amino acids long. Between the trimmed V and J ends, which lost 5 bases and 2 bases, there was a span of 13 bases. CDR1 SGHTA and CDR2 FQGNSA come from the germline V gene. The CDR3 sequence: CASSPGFRAGANVLTF. The CDR3 bases are TGTGCCAGCAGCCCCGGTTTTAGGGCTGGGGCCAACGTCCTGACTTTC.

This chain joins TRBV6-6 and TRBJ1-6, with D possibly TRBD1 on 5 matching bases. CDR3 size: 14 residues. With 2 bases removed from V and 7 bases from J, the gap between germline ends came to 9 bases. Germline V lookup: CDR1 MNHNY, CDR2 SVGAGI (reference sequence). CDR3 coding DNA: TGTGCCAGCAGTTACCGGGGGGAAAATTCACCCCTCCACTTT. This sequence encodes CASSYRGENSPLHF.

CDR3 DNA: TGTGCCAGCAGTTCCCGTAGCTCCTACAATGAGCAGTTCTTC. Amino acid sequence: CASSSRSSYNEQFF. This chain connects TRBV12-3 or TRBV12-4 to TRBJ2-1, with D uncertain. Deletions cut 4 bases from V and 0 bases from J, with 7 bases between. CDR3 length: 14 residues.

In its sample, this clonotype was seen a few times. This sequence joins TRBV9 and TRBJ2-5; tentatively, D is TRBD1 (5 bases). CDR1 is SGDLS and CDR2 is YYNGEE in the germline V gene. The V and J ends lost 3 bases and 3 bases respectively, with 12 bases between them. This CDR3 region has 14 residues. CDR3 loop: CASSEGYQKETQYF. Written as DNA, the CDR3 is TGTGCCAGCAGCGAGGGGTATCAAAAAGAGACCCAGTACTTC.

The J gene is TRBJ2-1, the V gene TRBV4-1; 7 bases are shared with TRBD1. The length of the CDR3 is 17 residues. The germline V gene encodes CDR1 MGHRA and CDR2 YSYEKL. The trim removed 1 base at V and 4 bases at J, leaving 10 bases unmatched. This chain's CDR3 is CASSQGYGQDSYNEQFF. The CDR3 DNA is TGCGCCAGCAGCCAAGGATATGGACAGGATTCATACAATGAGCAGTTCTTC.

The table lists this clonotype with many counts. The chain uses TRBV27 and TRBJ1-2; D possibly corresponds to TRBD1 (5 bases). This CDR3 spans 14 amino acids. Germline-derived CDR1 and CDR2 are MNHEY and SMNVEV (reference sequence). Trimming removed 6 bases from V and 5 bases from J, with 16 bases in between. For the CDR3, the DNA is TGTGCCAGCAGGAGTCAGCGGGGGGGTTATGGCTACACCTTC. This gives the protein CASRSQRGGYGYTF.